What follows are 32 T cell receptor beta chains derived from one specimen sequenced in a study of CD8+ T cells in alopecia areata. RNA, once extracted, was reverse transcribed into cDNA for use as the sequencing template. Profiled with immunoSEQ multiplex PCR; TCRdb holds only in-frame clones, not every one. The sample has roughly 210,000 clones, approximately 47% seen once. Treatment noted: oral pan-JAK inhibitor, 5-10 mg twice daily. Sequencing was performed on CD4+ T cells sorted from blood, taken at approximately week 36, from a patient treated with tofacitinib. These receptors were taken from a human donor with alopecia areata.

This clone was counted only a few times. The gene calls are TRBV30 and TRBJ1-5; the D is unclear. The length of the CDR3 is 13 residues. Germline V lookup: CDR1 GTSNPN, CDR2 SVGIG (reference sequence). V was pared by 2 bases and J by 6 bases, with 11 bases between. The CDR3 here is CAWSPGPRQPQHF. CDR3 nucleotides: TGTGCCTGGAGTCCCGGGCCACGTCAGCCCCAGCATTTT.

This clone was picked up a small number of times. The V gene is TRBV6-5, the J gene TRBJ1-5, with TRBD1 matching over 7 bases. The V and J ends lost 3 bases and 4 bases, in that order; junction bases with no gene match: 3. The V gene's germline CDR1 is MNHEY and CDR2 SVGAGI. The CDR3 has 14 amino acids. This CDR3 reads CASSYSGGNQPQHF. In DNA form, the CDR3 reads TGTGCCAGCAGTTATTCAGGGGGGAATCAGCCCCAGCATTTT.

This chain connects TRBV2 to TRBJ2-5, with a tentative D call TRBD2 (5 bases). This CDR3 is built from 15 residues. Trimming shortened V by 10 bases and J by 0 bases, and 18 bases separated the two germline ends. CDR1 is SNHLY and CDR2 is FYNNEI in the germline V gene. In nucleotides, the CDR3 is TGTGCCACCTCCCTCCAGCGGAAGTACCAAGAGACCCAGTACTTC. Translation gives CATSLQRKYQETQYF.

The J gene is TRBJ2-3, the V gene TRBV14; D possibly matches TRBD1 or TRBD2 (5 bases each). This CDR3 contains 15 residues. The germline CDR1 and CDR2 sequences are SGHDN and FVKESK. V was shortened by 1 base and J by 6 bases, with 14 bases between the two germline ends. The CDR3 coding sequence is TGTGCCAGCAGCCAAGGCCTATGGGGGATGGATACGCAGTATTTT. This encodes CASSQGLWGMDTQYF.

The rearrangement joins TRBV7-3 to TRBJ2-3; D is unclear. The CDR3 sequence is 12 residues long. V shed 2 bases and J shed 2 bases, with 2 bases lying between them. CDR1 and CDR2 (germline): SGHTA, FQGTGA. The CDR3 spells CASSLDTDTQYF. CDR3 sequence (DNA): TGTGCCAGCAGCTTAGACACAGATACGCAGTATTTT.

With regard to this clone: Other DNA sequences in this specimen translate into the identical CDR3. DNA of the CDR3: TGTGCCAGCTCCCCCAATACAGATACGCAGTATTTT. Residues: CASSPNTDTQYF. The rearrangement uses TRBV18 and TRBJ2-3, with D unresolved. The CDR3 sequence is 12 residues long. The V gene's germline CDR1 is KGHSH and CDR2 LQKENI. The germline V and J ends were trimmed by 6 bases and 3 bases, with 7 bases remaining between them.

CDR3 sequence (DNA): TGCAGCGTAGACAGGTCCCCGAATGAGCAGTTCTTC. Amino acid sequence: CSVDRSPNEQFF. The genes are TRBV29-1 and TRBJ2-1; the D gene is possibly TRBD1 (6 bases). CDR1 and CDR2 (germline): SQVTM, ANQGSEA. The length of the CDR3 is 12 residues. Trimming left V 6 bases short and J 7 bases short, with 13 bases between.

The chain's CDR3 is CAWSYRDRAYGYTF. In DNA form, the CDR3 reads TGTGCCTGGAGTTATCGGGACAGGGCCTATGGCTACACCTTC. The chain links TRBV30 to TRBJ1-2; 9 positions match TRBD1. CDR1 and CDR2 (germline): GTSNPN, SVGIG (reference sequence). The CDR3 sequence is 14 residues long. The V segment lost 2 bases and the J segment 4 bases; nucleotides outside the gene matches: 5.

The chain is built from TRBV11-2 and TRBJ2-3; weak D call: TRBD2 (5 bases). V was pared by 5 bases and J by 0 bases, with 12 bases between. This CDR3 is built from 15 residues. Germline V CDR1 and CDR2: SGHAT, FQNNGV. The CDR3 sequence is CASSPGGGSTDTQYF. The CDR3, as DNA: TGTGCCAGCAGCCCCGGAGGCGGCAGCACAGATACGCAGTATTTT.

In nucleotides, the CDR3 is TGTGCCAGCAGTTTACGGGATGAGCAGTTCTTC. It codes for CASSLRDEQFF. The chain combines TRBV28 with TRBJ2-1, with no clear D. The germline gives CDR1 MDHEN, CDR2 SYDVKM. The CDR3 spans 11 residues. Trimming took off 2 bases at V and 8 bases at J, with 4 bases between the two ends.

The chain combines TRBV28 with TRBJ2-5, with 9 bases aligning to TRBD1. This CDR3 region has 12 residues. After removal of 10 bases from V and 4 bases from J, the junction contained 4 bases not matched to a gene. The germline gives CDR1 MDHEN, CDR2 SYDVKM. CDR3 DNA sequence: TGTGCCACCGGACAGGGGCGAGAGACCCAGTACTTC. This codes for CATGQGRETQYF.

The V and J genes are TRBV5-1 and TRBJ2-7, with a tentative D call TRBD2 (6 bases). This CDR3 region has 15 residues. Trimming removed 0 bases at V and 5 bases at J, with 15 bases between. Germline CDR1 SGHRS, CDR2 YFSETQ. CDR3 sequence reads: CASSLGANAGNEQYF. In DNA, the CDR3 is TGCGCCAGCAGCTTGGGGGCCAATGCGGGGAACGAGCAGTACTTC.

A single count supports this clone. The CDR3 region is CASSPSREAGWEQYF. The CDR3 DNA reads TGTGCCAGCTCACCATCGCGGGAGGCCGGGTGGGAGCAGTACTTC. The gene calls are TRBV18 and TRBJ2-7, with 8 bases fitting TRBD2. The V gene end was trimmed by 2 bases and the J gene end by 7 bases; junction bases not matched to a gene: 10. Germline CDR1 reads KGHSH; CDR2 reads LQKENI. The CDR3 sequence is 15 residues long.

This sequence joins TRBV7-2 and TRBJ2-3, with D hard to call. V was trimmed by 4 bases and J by 1 base, leaving 6 bases between them. Germline CDR1 reads SGHTA; CDR2 reads FQGNSA. The CDR3 has 13 residues. CDR3 nucleotides: TGTGCCAGCAGCTCGGACGGCACAGATACGCAGTATTTT. Its protein is CASSSDGTDTQYF. Supplemented by reference TRBV7-2 and TRBJ2-3, the full variable domain reads GAGVSQSPSNKVTEKGKDVELRCDPISGHTALYWYRQSLGQGLEFLIYFQGNSAPDKSGLPSDRFSAERTGGSVSTLTIQRTQQEDSAVYLCASSSDGTDTQYFGPGTRLTVL.

V usage is TRBV10-3 and J usage is TRBJ2-3, with 7 positions matching TRBD2. The CDR3 extends over 14 amino acids. Germline assignment: CDR1 ENHRY and CDR2 SYGVKD. V lost 3 bases, J lost 7 bases, and 7 bases stayed unmatched. The CDR3 protein is CAISELRREHTQYF. In nucleotides, the CDR3 is TGTGCCATCAGTGAATTGCGGCGGGAGCATACGCAGTATTTT.

The J gene is TRBJ2-3, the V gene TRBV7-3; D unresolved. The CDR3 is 13 amino acids. CDR1 SGHTA and CDR2 FQGTGA come from the germline V gene. V was shortened by 0 bases and J by 6 bases, with 7 bases between the two germline ends. The chain's CDR3 is CASSLTPTDTQYF. DNA of the CDR3: TGTGCCAGCAGCTTAACTCCTACCGATACGCAGTATTTT.

V and J are TRBV30 and TRBJ1-1, with 7 positions matching TRBD1. The V segment lost 3 bases and the J segment 7 bases; nucleotides outside the gene matches: 2. CDR1 and CDR2 from the germline V gene are GTSNPN and SVGIG (reference sequence). The CDR3 is 11 amino acids. CDR3 sequence reads: CAWRRDSEAFF. Written as DNA, the CDR3 is TGTGCCTGGAGACGGGACAGTGAAGCTTTCTTT. Together with reference TRBV30 and TRBJ1-1, the CDR3 gives the full variable domain: SQTIHQWPATLVQPVGSPLSLECTVEGTSNPNLYWYRQAAGRGLQLLFYSVGIGQISSEVPQNLSASRPQDRQFILSSKKLLLSDSGFYLCAWRRDSEAFFGQGTRLTVV.

The V and J genes are TRBV27 and TRBJ1-1; 9 nucleotides align to TRBD1. The length of the CDR3 is 16 residues. Unmatched junction bases numbered 9, after V lost 6 bases and J lost 1 base. CDR1 is MNHEY and CDR2 is SMNVEV in the germline V gene (reference sequence). This CDR3 is CASSRLGQGGNTEAFF. CDR3 bases: TGTGCCAGCAGCAGACTGGGACAGGGTGGGAACACTGAAGCTTTCTTT.

The chain combines TRBV9 with TRBJ2-3; D call uncertain. Trimming stripped 0 bases from V and 0 bases from J, with 8 bases between. Germline CDR1 SGDLS, CDR2 YYNGEE. This CDR3 is built from 15 residues. CDR3 protein: CASSVDAPSTDTQYF. The DNA for the CDR3 is TGTGCCAGCAGCGTAGATGCGCCTAGCACAGATACGCAGTATTTT. Supplemented by reference TRBV9 and TRBJ2-3, the full variable domain reads DSGVTQTPKHLITATGQRVTLRCSPRSGDLSVYWYQQSLDQGLQFLIQYYNGEERAKGNILERFSAQQFPDLHSELNLSSLELGDSALYFCASSVDAPSTDTQYFGPGTRLTVL.

The V and J genes are TRBV29-1 and TRBJ1-4; TRBD1 is a possible D gene (5 bases). V was pared by 6 bases and J by 7 bases, with 18 bases between. This CDR3 comprises 14 residues. Germline assignment: CDR1 SQVTM and CDR2 ANQGSEA. This chain's CDR3 is CSVRDGGIGEKLFF. CDR3 nucleotide sequence: TGCAGCGTCAGAGATGGGGGGATCGGTGAAAAACTGTTTTTT.

The J gene is TRBJ2-5, the V gene TRBV12-5; perhaps TRBD2 as D (5 bases). Germline V gene lookup returns CDR1 LGHNT and CDR2 FRNRAP. There are 14 residues in the CDR3. Trimming shortened V by 2 bases and J by 7 bases, and 14 bases separated the two germline ends. The CDR3 region is CASGLSAGLGTQYF. The CDR3, as DNA: TGTGCTAGTGGTTTGAGTGCGGGTCTGGGGACCCAGTACTTC.

This clone has more than one count but fewer than ten. The chain joins TRBV5-4 to TRBJ2-5, with D tentatively TRBD2 (5 bases). This CDR3 has 17 amino acids. Trimming took 0 bases from V and 5 from J, leaving 20 bases between them. Looked up from germline, CDR1 is SGHNT and CDR2 is YYREEE (reference sequence). The CDR3 DNA reads TGTGCCAGCAGCTTGGATTTGAGACTAAGCCCTCGTGAGACCCAGTACTTC. Translation gives CASSLDLRLSPRETQYF.

This clone has just a few counts. V gene TRBV2 combines with J gene TRBJ2-3; 8 bases match TRBD2. The CDR3 contains 14 residues. V gave up 5 bases and J gave up 1 base; unmatched junction bases: 2. Germline lookup yields CDR1 SNHLY and CDR2 FYNNEI. The CDR3 here is CASSSAGGTDTQYF. Written as DNA, the CDR3 is TGTGCCAGCAGTTCAGCGGGAGGCACAGATACGCAGTATTTT.

The chain carries TRBV30 and TRBJ2-1, with 7 bases identical to TRBD2. Germline lookup yields CDR1 GTSNPN and CDR2 SVGIG (reference sequence). The J segment lost 5 bases and the V segment lost 3 bases, leaving 7 bases of the junction unmatched. CDR3 length equals 14 residues. As DNA, the CDR3 is TGTGCCTGGAGGCCCGGGACTATAAACAATGAGCAGTTCTTC. Its protein is CAWRPGTINNEQFF.

The CDR3 bases are TGCAGCGTTCGTCCCACTAGCGGGAGTAAGTTCTTC. Its protein is CSVRPTSGSKFF. J is TRBJ2-1 and V is TRBV29-1, with 11 bases matching TRBD2. The germline gives CDR1 SQVTM, CDR2 ANQGSEA. J lost 14 bases, V lost 5 bases, and 8 bases had no gene match. There are 12 residues in the CDR3.

This clone was counted a few times. This sequence joins TRBV2 and TRBJ1-2; D perhaps matches TRBD1 (6 bases). V was cut by 7 bases and J by 1 base, with 25 bases left in between. Germline V gives CDR1 SNHLY, CDR2 FYNNEI. The CDR3 sequence is 18 residues long. CDR3 residues: CASTFRRGRPGDNYGYTF. In nucleotides, the CDR3 is TGTGCCAGCACCTTCCGGCGGGGGCGCCCGGGGGATAACTATGGCTACACCTTC.

The chain uses TRBV11-2 and TRBJ1-2; the D gene is possibly TRBD1 (5 bases). Germline CDR1 is SGHAT and CDR2 is FQNNGV. Trimming shortened V by 2 bases and J by 4 bases, and 8 bases separated the two germline ends. This CDR3 has 13 residues. The chain's CDR3 is CASSLRQIYGYTF. CDR3 bases: TGTGCCAGCAGCTTAAGACAGATCTATGGCTACACCTTC. Filled out from reference TRBV11-2 and TRBJ1-2, the complete variable domain reads EAGVAQSPRYKIIEKRQSVAFWCNPISGHATLYWYQQILGQGPKLLIQFQNNGVVDDSQLPKDRFSAERLKGVDSTLKIQPAKLEDSAVYLCASSLRQIYGYTFGSGTRLTVV.

The chain carries TRBV4-1 and TRBJ2-7, with TRBD1 matching over 7 bases. This CDR3 comprises 14 residues. Germline-derived CDR1 and CDR2 are MGHRA and YSYEKL. V shed 4 bases, J shed 0 bases, and the junction held 3 bases outside the gene matches. CDR3 residues: CASSLGQDSYEQYF. The CDR3 DNA reads TGCGCCAGCAGCCTAGGACAGGACTCCTACGAGCAGTACTTC.

This clone was observed a handful of times. The V gene is TRBV28, the J gene TRBJ2-7; D perhaps matches TRBD1 (6 bases). Germline CDR1 reads MDHEN; CDR2 reads SYDVKM. V lost 3 bases to trimming and J lost 0 bases, with 15 bases between them. The CDR3 consists of 16 residues. The CDR3 protein is CASSFGTGHSSYEQYF. The CDR3 DNA reads TGTGCCAGCAGTTTCGGAACGGGACACAGCTCCTACGAGCAGTACTTC.

This chain links TRBV29-1 with TRBJ1-2, with D unclear. The CDR3 totals 13 residues. V dropped 8 bases and J dropped 0 bases, with 13 bases sitting between them. Looked up from germline, CDR1 is SQVTM and CDR2 is ANQGSEA. The CDR3 DNA follows: TGCAGCAGGGTGGACGGCGCTAACTATGGCTACACCTTC. Amino acid sequence: CSRVDGANYGYTF.

This clone showed up just once. This chain links TRBV28 with TRBJ1-1; 10 bases fit TRBD1. Germline CDR1 MDHEN, CDR2 SYDVKM. This CDR3 has 14 residues. The ends lost 6 bases at V and 3 bases at J; junction bases unmatched: 4. The CDR3 spells CASSLDRGDTEAFF. DNA for the CDR3: TGTGCCAGCAGCCTGGACAGGGGGGACACTGAAGCTTTCTTT. Together with reference TRBV28 and TRBJ1-1, the CDR3 gives the full variable domain: DVKVTQSSRYLVKRTGEKVFLECVQDMDHENMFWYRQDPGLGLRLIYFSYDVKMKEKGDIPEGYSVSREKKERFSLILESASTNQTSMYLCASSLDRGDTEAFFGQGTRLTVV.

The genes are TRBV7-8 and TRBJ2-5, with 8 bases matching TRBD1. CDR1 is SGHVS, CDR2 FQNEAQ, per germline. The junction had 5 bases not matched to a gene; V was cut back by 5 bases and J by 6 bases. The CDR3 extends over 13 amino acids. The CDR3 region is CASSPDRDQTQYF. The CDR3 DNA reads as TGTGCCAGCAGCCCGGACAGGGATCAGACCCAGTACTTC.